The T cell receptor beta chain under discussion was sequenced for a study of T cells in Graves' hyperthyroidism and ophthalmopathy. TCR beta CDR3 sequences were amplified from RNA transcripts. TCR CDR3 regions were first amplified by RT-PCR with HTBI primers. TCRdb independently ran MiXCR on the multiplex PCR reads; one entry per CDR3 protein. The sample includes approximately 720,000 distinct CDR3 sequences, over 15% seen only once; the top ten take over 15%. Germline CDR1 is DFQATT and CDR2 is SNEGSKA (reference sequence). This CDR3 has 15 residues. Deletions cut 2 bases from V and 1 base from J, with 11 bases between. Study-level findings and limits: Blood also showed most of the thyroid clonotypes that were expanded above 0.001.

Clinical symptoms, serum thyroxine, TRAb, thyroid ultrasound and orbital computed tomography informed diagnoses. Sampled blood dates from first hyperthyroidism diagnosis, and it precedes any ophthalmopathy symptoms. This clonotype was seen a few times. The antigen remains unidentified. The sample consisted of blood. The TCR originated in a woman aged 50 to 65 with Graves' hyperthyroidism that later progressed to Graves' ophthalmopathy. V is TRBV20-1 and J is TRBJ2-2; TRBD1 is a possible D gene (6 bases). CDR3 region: CSARPTGRNTGELFF. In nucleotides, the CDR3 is TGCAGTGCTAGACCCACAGGGCGGAACACCGGGGAGCTGTTTTTT.